This TCR beta chain originates from a study of blood T cell repertoires in COVID-19. Study-wide context: The cDNA or gDNA used as material had been derived from T cells, B-cell-depleted T cells, or PBMCs.

In the original processing: Reference gene primer amplification yielded estimated nucleated cell counts. Libraries were prepared by immunoSEQ multiplex PCR; TCRdb keeps only in-frame clonotypes and omits some of them. The DNA was the basis for D and trimming; V, J and clone size are from that table. The sample consists of about 200,000 clones, 75% to 85% of them appearing once. The germline CDR1 and CDR2 sequences are LGHDT and YNNKEL (reference sequence). Trimming pared 3 bases from V and 5 bases from J, leaving 6 bases between. This CDR3 has 12 amino acids. The sequenced sample was peripheral blood. The TCR comes from a human donor in a cohort sampled during active COVID-19. The V gene is TRBV3-1 (or the pseudogene TRBV3-2), the J gene TRBJ2-3, with D unresolved. The CDR3, as DNA: TGTGCCAGCAGCCAGAGCGTAGATACGCAGTATTTT. It codes for CASSQSVDTQYF.